The T cell receptor beta chain described here comes from a study of early T cells in non-severe SARS-CoV-2 infection. Study-wide context: Sequencing of bulk RNA from unsorted whole blood was done, without chain pairing.

In its sample, this clonotype was seen many times. The germline gives CDR1 SGHVS, CDR2 FNYEAQ. There are 15 residues in the CDR3. Trimming removed 5 bases from V and 5 bases from J, with 18 bases in between. As part of library construction, unique molecular identifiers were attached to individual cDNA molecules. One entry per CDR3 protein, called by TCRdb with MiXCR from the 5' RACE reads. The table has 30,000 to 45,000 distinct CDR3 sequences, over 4.5% seen once. Material for sequencing was whole blood. The TCR comes from an adult who was a healthcare worker with PCR-confirmed SARS-CoV-2 infection or an uninfected control (not recorded which). The chain employs TRBV7-6 and TRBJ1-1; D might be TRBD1 (5 bases). The CDR3 DNA reads TGTGCCAGCAGCCCACGGGGAGGGGCAGTGACTGAAGCTTTCTTT. This sequence encodes CASSPRGGAVTEAFF.